This T cell receptor (beta chain) was found in a study of T cell clonality in common variable immunodeficiency. Overall study results and limits: In common variable immunodeficiency, TCR beta chains reportedly carried fewer deletions and N-nucleotide insertions.

This clone was counted many times. Its target is unknown. Read data end 3 residues before the CDR3 end; the end is taken from the germline J gene. The CDR3 loop spans 15 amino acids. CDR1 and CDR2 (germline): KGHSH, LQKENI. V shed 3 bases, J shed 1 base, and the junction held 5 bases outside the gene matches. Clones were read by immunoSEQ multiplex PCR, and TCRdb kept only the in-frame ones, dropping some. The table records around 33,000 clones without singletons, the ten largest covering 28%. This receptor was obtained from a human donor with common variable immunodeficiency. Sequencing was done on a sample of peripheral blood mononuclear cells. V and J are TRBV18 and TRBJ1-2; 7 bases match TRBD1. The CDR3 reads CASSPGQLINYGYTF. The DNA read from the CDR3 is TGTGCCAGCTCACCGGGACAGCTGATTAACTATGGC.